This TCR beta chain is from a study of Ad26.COV2.S vaccination and SARS-CoV-2 variants. Notes on the study in general: Vaccinated and placebo-treated recipients had similar non-spike TCR breadth.

This clone was found once. Its target is unknown. Looked up from germline, CDR1 is SGHNT and CDR2 is YYREEE (reference sequence). There are 16 residues in the CDR3. V lost 6 bases and J lost 2; bases outside the gene matches: 11. Some clones are missing from TCRdb's copy, which holds only in-frame ones; the method was immunoSEQ multiplex PCR. The sample lists about 350,000 clones, about 91% seen once, with 3.9% in the top ten. This chain links TRBV5-4 with TRBJ2-3; TRBD1 matches 8 bases. The sequence came from a human donor who had recovered from COVID-19. The material sequenced was peripheral blood, taken after recovery from COVID-19. For the CDR3, the DNA is TGTGCCAGCATTATCCTAGACAGGGGTCTCACAGATACGCAGTATTTT. This gives the protein CASIILDRGLTDTQYF.